This T cell receptor beta chain derives from a study of shared clonotypes between healthy human individuals. As for the study in general: CD4 naive and memory got three plates each, CD8 naive two, CD8 memory one.

Produced via immunoSEQ multiplex PCR; TCRdb's table is partial and in-frame only. The table lists 2 million or so clones, 85% to 95% of them singletons, with roughly 0.13% in the top ten. Germline assignment: CDR1 MNHEY and CDR2 SVGAGI. The CDR3 has 14 residues. The V segment lost 6 bases and the J segment 4 bases; nucleotides outside the gene matches: 3. The chain combines TRBV6-5 with TRBJ2-2, with 9 bases aligning to TRBD1. This TCR was recovered from a man between 18 and 29 years old in good health. The sample was naive CD4+ T cells sorted from blood. The subset was: CD45RA+ positively selected. The DNA for the CDR3 is TGTGCCAGCAGAGGACAGGGGTTCACCGGGGAGCTGTTTTTT. Protein sequence: CASRGQGFTGELFF.